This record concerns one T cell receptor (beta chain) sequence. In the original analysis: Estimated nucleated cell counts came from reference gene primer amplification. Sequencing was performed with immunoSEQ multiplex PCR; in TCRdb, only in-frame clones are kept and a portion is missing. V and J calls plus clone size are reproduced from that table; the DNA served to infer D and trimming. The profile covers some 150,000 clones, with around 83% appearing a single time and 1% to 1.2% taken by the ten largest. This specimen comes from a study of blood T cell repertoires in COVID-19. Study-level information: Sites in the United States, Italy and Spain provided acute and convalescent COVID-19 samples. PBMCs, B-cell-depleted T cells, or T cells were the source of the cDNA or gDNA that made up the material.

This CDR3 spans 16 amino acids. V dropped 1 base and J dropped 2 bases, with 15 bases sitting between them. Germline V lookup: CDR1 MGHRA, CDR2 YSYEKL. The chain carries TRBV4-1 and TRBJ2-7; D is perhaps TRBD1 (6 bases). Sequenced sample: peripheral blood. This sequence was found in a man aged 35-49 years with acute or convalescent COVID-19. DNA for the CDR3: TGCGCCAGCAGCCAAGCAGTAGCAGGGGCCCCCTACGAGCAGTACTTC. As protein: CASSQAVAGAPYEQYF.